These T cell receptor beta chains were read from a single sample in a study of T cells in Graves' hyperthyroidism and ophthalmopathy. TCRdb analysed the multiplex PCR reads with MiXCR anew, one entry per CDR3 protein. The data contain roughly 380,000 distinct CDR3 sequences, roughly 14% of them singletons. The sample consisted of blood. These receptors were taken from a man in his thirties or forties with Graves' hyperthyroidism that later progressed to Graves' ophthalmopathy. Each CDR3 is given with its conserved first and last residue. D genes are given only for firm matches.

v_gene	d_gene	j_gene	CDR3aa
TRBV5-1	TRBD1	TRBJ1-1	CASSSGTGREAFF
TRBV30	.	TRBJ2-7	CAWSQGAYEQYF
TRBV24-1	.	TRBJ2-1	CATSDTSYNEQFF
TRBV27	TRBD1	TRBJ1-2	CASGMLPGQLYGYTF
TRBV29-1	TRBD2	TRBJ2-5	CSVEDPWGGRAKGETQYF
TRBV3-1	TRBD1	TRBJ2-1	CASSQETGVGEQFF
TRBV12-3/TRBV12-4	.	TRBJ2-2	CASSLVGAGTGELFF
TRBV27	.	TRBJ1-2	CASSLSKGSGDGYTF
TRBV11-3	.	TRBJ2-5	CASSLGGAETQYF
TRBV20-1	.	TRBJ2-3	CSARVTGAGRTDTQYF
TRBV2	TRBD2	TRBJ2-2	CASSERTSGGATGELFF
TRBV7-9	.	TRBJ1-5	CASSLEPGSNQPQHF
TRBV3-1	.	TRBJ1-1	CASSQDLEAFF
TRBV6-1	.	TRBJ1-1	CASNPRGGTEAFF
TRBV5-1	.	TRBJ1-1	CASSPKGNTEAFF
TRBV20-1	.	TRBJ2-1	CSARVFGQEHNEQFF
TRBV4-1	TRBD1	TRBJ2-5	CASSQIYRGLETQYF
TRBV18	TRBD1	TRBJ2-3	CASSLRTGRSTDTQYF
TRBV2	.	TRBJ1-5	CASSERGGWQPQHF
TRBV7-6	TRBD1	TRBJ2-7	CASSTTSQGAGEQYF
TRBV20-1	.	TRBJ2-1	CSAPTGAREQFF
TRBV7-9	.	TRBJ1-1	CASSVTVNTEAFF
TRBV6-5	.	TRBJ2-5	CASSYSGSGRTQYF
TRBV5-1	.	TRBJ2-5	CASSSGGGQETQYF
TRBV5-8	.	TRBJ2-2	CASRAELYYTGELFF
TRBV5-8	.	TRBJ1-5	CASSYKLAGSNQPQHF
TRBV2	TRBD2	TRBJ2-5	CAGTSGQETQYF
TRBV6-6	.	TRBJ1-1	CASSYMGKNTEAFF